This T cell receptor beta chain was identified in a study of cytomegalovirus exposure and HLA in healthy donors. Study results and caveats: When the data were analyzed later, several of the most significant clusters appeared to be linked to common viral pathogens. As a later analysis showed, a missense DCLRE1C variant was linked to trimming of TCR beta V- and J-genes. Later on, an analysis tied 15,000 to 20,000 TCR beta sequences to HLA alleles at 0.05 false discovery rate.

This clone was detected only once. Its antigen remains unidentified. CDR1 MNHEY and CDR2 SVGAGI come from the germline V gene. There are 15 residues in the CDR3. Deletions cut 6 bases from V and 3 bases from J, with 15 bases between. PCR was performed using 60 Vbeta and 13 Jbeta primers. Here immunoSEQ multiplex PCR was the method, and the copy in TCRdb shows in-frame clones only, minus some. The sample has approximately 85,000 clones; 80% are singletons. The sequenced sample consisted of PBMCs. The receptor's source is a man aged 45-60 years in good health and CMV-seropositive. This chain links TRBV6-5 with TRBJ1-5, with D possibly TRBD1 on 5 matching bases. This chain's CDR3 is CASRGGRLSNQPQHF. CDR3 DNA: TGTGCCAGCAGGGGGGGGAGACTATCCAATCAGCCCCAGCATTTT.